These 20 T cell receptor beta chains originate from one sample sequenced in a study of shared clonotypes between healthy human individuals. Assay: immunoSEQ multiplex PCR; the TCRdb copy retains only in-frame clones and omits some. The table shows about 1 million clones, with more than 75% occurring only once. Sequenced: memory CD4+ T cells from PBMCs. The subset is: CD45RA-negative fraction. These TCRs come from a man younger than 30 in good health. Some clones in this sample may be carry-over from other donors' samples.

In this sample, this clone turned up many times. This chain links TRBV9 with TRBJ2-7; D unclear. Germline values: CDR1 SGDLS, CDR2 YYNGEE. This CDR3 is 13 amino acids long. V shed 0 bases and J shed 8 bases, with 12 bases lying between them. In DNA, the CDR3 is TGTGCCAGCAGCGTAGAGCCCAGGCAAAAGCAGTACTTC. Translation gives CASSVEPRQKQYF.

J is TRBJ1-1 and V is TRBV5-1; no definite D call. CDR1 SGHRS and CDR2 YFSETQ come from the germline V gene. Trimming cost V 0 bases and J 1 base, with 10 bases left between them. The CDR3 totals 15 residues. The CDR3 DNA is TGCGCCAGCAGCTTGGATCCGGGTAGGAACACTGAAGCTTTCTTT. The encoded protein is CASSLDPGRNTEAFF. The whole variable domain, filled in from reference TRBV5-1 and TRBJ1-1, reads KAGVTQTPRYLIKTRGQQVTLSCSPISGHRSVSWYQQTPGQGLQFLFEYFSETQRNKGNFPGRFSGRQFSNSRSEMNVSTLELGDSALYLCASSLDPGRNTEAFFGQGTRLTVV.

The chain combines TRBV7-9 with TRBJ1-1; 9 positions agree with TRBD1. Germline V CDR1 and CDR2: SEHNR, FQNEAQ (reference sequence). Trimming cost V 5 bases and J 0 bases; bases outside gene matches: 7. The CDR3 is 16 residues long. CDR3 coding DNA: TGTGCCAGCAGCCCACGGACAGGGGCCATGAACACTGAAGCTTTCTTT. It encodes CASSPRTGAMNTEAFF.

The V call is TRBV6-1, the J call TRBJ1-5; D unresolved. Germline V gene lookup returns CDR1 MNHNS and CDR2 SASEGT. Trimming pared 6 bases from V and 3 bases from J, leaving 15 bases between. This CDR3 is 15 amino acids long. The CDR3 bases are TGTGCCAGCAGGGATAACAGACTCTACAATCAGCCCCAGCATTTT. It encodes CASRDNRLYNQPQHF.

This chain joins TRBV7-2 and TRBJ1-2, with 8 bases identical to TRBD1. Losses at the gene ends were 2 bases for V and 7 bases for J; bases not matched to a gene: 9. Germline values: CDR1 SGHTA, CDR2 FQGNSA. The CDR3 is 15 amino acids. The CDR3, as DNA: TGTGCCAGCAGCTTAAGAGGACAGGGCCGGGGTGGCTACACCTTC. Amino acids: CASSLRGQGRGGYTF.

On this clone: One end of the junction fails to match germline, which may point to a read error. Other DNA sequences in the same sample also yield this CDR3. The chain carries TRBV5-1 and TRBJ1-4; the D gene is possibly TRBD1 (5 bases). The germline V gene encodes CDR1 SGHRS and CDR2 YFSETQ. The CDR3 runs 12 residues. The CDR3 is CASSLGREKLFF. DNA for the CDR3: TGCGCCAGCAGTTTGGGGCGAGAAAAACTGTTTTTT.

DNA for the CDR3: TGTGCCTGGACGGGCGGGATGAGTAATTCACCCCTCCACTTT. Translation: CAWTGGMSNSPLHF. The chain combines TRBV30 with TRBJ1-6; the D is unclear. The V end was cut by 4 bases, the J end by 6 bases, with 13 bases between. Per the germline V gene, CDR1 is GTSNPN and CDR2 is SVGIG (reference sequence). The length of the CDR3 is 14 residues.

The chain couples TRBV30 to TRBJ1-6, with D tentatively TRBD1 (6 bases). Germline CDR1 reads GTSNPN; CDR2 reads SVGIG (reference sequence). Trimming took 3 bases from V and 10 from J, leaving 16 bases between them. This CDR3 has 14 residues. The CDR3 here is CAWRTTGSGSPLHF. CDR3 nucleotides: TGTGCCTGGAGGACGACAGGATCGGGCTCACCCCTCCACTTT.

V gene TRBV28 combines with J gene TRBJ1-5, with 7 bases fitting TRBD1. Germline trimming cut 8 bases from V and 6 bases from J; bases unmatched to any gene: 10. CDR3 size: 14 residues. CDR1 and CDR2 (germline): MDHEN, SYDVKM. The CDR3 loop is CASLGQARVQPQHF. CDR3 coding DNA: TGTGCCAGCCTTGGACAGGCCCGGGTTCAGCCCCAGCATTTT.

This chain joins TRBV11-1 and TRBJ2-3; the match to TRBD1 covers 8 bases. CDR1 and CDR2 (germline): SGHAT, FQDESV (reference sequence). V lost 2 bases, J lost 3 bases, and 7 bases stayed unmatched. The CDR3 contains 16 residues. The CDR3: CASSLTPGQETDTQYF. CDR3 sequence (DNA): TGTGCCAGCAGCTTAACACCGGGACAGGAGACAGATACGCAGTATTTT. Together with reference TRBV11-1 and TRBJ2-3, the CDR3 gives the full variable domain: EAEVAQSPRYKITEKSQAVAFWCDPISGHATLYWYRQILGQGPELLVQFQDESVVDDSQLPKDRFSAERLKGVDSTLKIQPAELGDSAMYLCASSLTPGQETDTQYFGPGTRLTVL.

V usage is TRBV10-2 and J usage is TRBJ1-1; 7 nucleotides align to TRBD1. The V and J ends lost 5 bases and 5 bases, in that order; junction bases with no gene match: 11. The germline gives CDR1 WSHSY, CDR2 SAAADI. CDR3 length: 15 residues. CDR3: CASSKGGRGRTEAFF. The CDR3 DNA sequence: TGCGCCAGCAGTAAAGGGGGCAGGGGACGGACTGAAGCTTTCTTT.

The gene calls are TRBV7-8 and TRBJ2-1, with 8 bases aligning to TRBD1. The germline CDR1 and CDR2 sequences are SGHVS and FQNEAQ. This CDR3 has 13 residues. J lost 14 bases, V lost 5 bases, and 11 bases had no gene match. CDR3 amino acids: CASSAGQGGLEFF. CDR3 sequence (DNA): TGTGCCAGCAGCGCCGGACAGGGCGGGCTTGAGTTCTTC. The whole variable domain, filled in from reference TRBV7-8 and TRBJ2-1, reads GAGVSQSPRYKVAKRGQDVALRCDPISGHVSLFWYQQALGQGPEFLTYFQNEAQLDKSGLPSDRFFAERPEGSVSTLKIQRTQQEDSAVYLCASSAGQGGLEFFGPGTRLTVL.

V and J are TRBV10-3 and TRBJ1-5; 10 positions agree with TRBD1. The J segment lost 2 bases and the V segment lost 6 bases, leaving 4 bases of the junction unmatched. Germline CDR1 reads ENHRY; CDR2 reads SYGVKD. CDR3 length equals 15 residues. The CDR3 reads CAISRDRGGNQPQHF. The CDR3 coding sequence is TGTGCCATCAGCCGGGACAGGGGAGGCAATCAGCCCCAGCATTTT.

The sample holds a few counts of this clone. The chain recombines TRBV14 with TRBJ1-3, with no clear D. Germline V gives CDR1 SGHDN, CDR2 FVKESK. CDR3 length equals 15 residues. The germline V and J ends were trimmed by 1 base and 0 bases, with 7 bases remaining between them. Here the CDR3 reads CASSQVANSGNTIYF. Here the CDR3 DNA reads TGTGCCAGCAGCCAAGTTGCCAACTCTGGAAACACCATATATTTT.

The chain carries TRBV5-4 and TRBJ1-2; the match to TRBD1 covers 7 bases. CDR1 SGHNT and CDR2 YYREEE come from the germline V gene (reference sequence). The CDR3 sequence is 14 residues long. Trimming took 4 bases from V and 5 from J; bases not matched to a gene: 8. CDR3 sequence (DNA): TGTGCCAGCAGCCCTAGGACAGGACCTTATGGCTACACCTTC. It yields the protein CASSPRTGPYGYTF.

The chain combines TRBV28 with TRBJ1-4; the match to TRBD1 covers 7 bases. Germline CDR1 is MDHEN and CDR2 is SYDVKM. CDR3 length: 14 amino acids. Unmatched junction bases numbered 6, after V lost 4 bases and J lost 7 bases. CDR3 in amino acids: CASSSPTGIEKLFF. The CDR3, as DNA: TGTGCCAGCAGTTCTCCGACAGGGATTGAAAAACTGTTTTTT.

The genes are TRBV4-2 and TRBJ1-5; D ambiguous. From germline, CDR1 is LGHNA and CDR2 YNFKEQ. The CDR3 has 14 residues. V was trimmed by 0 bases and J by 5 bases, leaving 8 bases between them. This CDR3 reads CASSQEIPYQPQHF. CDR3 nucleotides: TGTGCCAGCAGCCAAGAAATCCCTTATCAGCCCCAGCATTTT.

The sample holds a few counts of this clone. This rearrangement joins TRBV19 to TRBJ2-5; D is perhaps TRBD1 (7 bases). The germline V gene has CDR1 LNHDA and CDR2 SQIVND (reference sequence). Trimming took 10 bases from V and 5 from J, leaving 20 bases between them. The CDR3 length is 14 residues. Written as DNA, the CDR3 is TGTGCCACCTCCAGGACAGGAGGGGGGGAGACCCAGTACTTC. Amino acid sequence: CATSRTGGGETQYF.

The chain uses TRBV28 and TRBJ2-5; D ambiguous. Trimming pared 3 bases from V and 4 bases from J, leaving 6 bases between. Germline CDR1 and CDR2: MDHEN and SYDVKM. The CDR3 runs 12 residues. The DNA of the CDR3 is TGTGCCAGCAGTTTTCTCGCAGAGACCCAGTACTTC. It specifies CASSFLAETQYF. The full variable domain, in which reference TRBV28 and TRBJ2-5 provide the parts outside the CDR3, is DVKVTQSSRYLVKRTGEKVFLECVQDMDHENMFWYRQDPGLGLRLIYFSYDVKMKEKGDIPEGYSVSREKKERFSLILESASTNQTSMYLCASSFLAETQYFGPGTRLLVL.

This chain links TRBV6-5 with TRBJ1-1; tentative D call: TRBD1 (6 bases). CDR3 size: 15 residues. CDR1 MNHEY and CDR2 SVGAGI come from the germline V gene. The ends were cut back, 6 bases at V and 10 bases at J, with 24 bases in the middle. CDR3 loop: CASSSSGTTLARAFF. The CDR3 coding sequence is TGTGCCAGCAGCTCAAGCGGGACAACCTTAGCGCGAGCTTTCTTT.